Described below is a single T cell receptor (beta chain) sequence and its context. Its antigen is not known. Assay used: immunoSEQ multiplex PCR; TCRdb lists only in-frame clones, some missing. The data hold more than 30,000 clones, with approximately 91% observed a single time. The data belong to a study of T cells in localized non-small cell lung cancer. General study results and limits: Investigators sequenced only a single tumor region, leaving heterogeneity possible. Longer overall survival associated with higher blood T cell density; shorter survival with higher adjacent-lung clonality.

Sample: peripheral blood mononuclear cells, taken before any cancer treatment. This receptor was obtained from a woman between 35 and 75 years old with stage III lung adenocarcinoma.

CDR3 amino acids: CASAGTGYVNEQFF. CDR3 coding DNA: TGTGCCAGTGCCGGGACAGGGTACGTCAATGAGCAGTTCTTC. This rearrangement joins TRBV6-5 to TRBJ2-1; 9 bases are a match to TRBD1. The V and J ends lost 9 bases and 6 bases, in that order; junction bases with no gene match: 9. In germline, CDR1 is MNHEY, CDR2 SVGAGI. The CDR3 loop spans 14 amino acids.